This T cell receptor (beta chain) was found in a study of blood T cell repertoires in COVID-19. Trimming shortened V by 4 bases and J by 5 bases, and 12 bases separated the two germline ends. The CDR3 loop spans 15 amino acids. Germline values: CDR1 MNHNY, CDR2 SVGAGI (reference sequence). This clone has just a few counts. As originally analysed: Estimated nucleated cell counts came from reference gene primer amplification. TCRdb's copy holds only in-frame clones and misses some; the assay was immunoSEQ multiplex PCR. That table gives V, J and clone size, and the DNA gave D and trimming. The table records some 220,000 clones, 83% of them present only once.

The receptor comes from a human donor in a cohort sampled during active COVID-19. The chain combines TRBV6-6 with TRBJ1-6; TRBD1 might be the D (5 bases). The sequencing sample was made of peripheral blood. The CDR3 nucleotides read TGTGCCAGCAGTTCCAAACAGGTAAATAATTCACCCCTCCACTTT. Translated, it gives CASSSKQVNNSPLHF.